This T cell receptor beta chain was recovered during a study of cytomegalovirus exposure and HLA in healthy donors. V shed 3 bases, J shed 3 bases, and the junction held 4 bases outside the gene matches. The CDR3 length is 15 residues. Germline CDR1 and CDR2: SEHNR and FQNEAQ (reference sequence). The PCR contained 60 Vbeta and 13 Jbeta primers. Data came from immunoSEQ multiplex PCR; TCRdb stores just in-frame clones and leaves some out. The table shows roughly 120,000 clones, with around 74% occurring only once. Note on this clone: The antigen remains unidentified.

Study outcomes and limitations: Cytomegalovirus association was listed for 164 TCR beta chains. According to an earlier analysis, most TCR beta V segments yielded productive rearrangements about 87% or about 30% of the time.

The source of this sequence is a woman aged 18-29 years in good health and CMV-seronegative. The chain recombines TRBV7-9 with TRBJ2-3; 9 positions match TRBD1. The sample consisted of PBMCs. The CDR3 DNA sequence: TGTGCCAGCAGCTTGACAGGGGGTGATACAGATACGCAGTATTTT. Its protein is CASSLTGGDTDTQYF. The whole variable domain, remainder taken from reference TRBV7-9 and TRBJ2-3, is DTGVSQNPRHKITKRGQNVTFRCDPISEHNRLYWYRQTLGQGPEFLTYFQNEAQLEKSRLLSDRFSAERPKGSFSTLEIQRTEQGDSAMYLCASSLTGGDTDTQYFGPGTRLTVL.